Listed below are T cell receptor beta chains from one sample, sequenced in a study of blood T cell repertoires in COVID-19. The table came from immunoSEQ multiplex PCR; TCRdb's copy has only in-frame clones and leaves some out. The table records some 13,000 clones, about 73% of them present only once. Sequenced input: peripheral blood. The receptors derive from a human donor in a cohort sampled during active COVID-19. Both conserved end residues are part of each CDR3. The D gene is left open where the match is weak. The size field is filled for only some rows; it gives once, few, many or a size class.

cdr3_aa cdr3_nt j_call clone_size v_call d_call
CASSVDQSGNTIYF TGTGCCAGCAGCGTAGATCAATCTGGAAACACCATATATTTT TRBJ1-3 few TRBV9 .
CASSSGPTGNQPQHF TGTGCCAGCAGCTCAGGACCGACAGGCAATCAGCCCCAGCATTTT TRBJ1-5 . TRBV6-5 .
CASSPDGGSTDTQYF TGCGCCAGCAGCCCGGACGGGGGTAGCACAGATACGCAGTATTTT TRBJ2-3 once TRBV5-1 .
CASSYATGLYQPQHF TGTGCCAGCAGTTACGCTACAGGGCTTTATCAGCCCCAGCATTTT TRBJ1-5 . TRBV6-6 .
CASSLAGMGQPQHF TGTGCCAGCAGCTTGGCGGGTATGGGTCAGCCCCAGCATTTT TRBJ1-5 . TRBV5-4 .
CASSLFSGGAPPDTQYF TGTGCCAGCAGTTTATTTTCCGGGGGGGCACCCCCCGATACGCAGTATTTT TRBJ2-3 . TRBV27 TRBD2
CASSFDQGGTGELFF TGTGCCAGCAGCTTTGACCAGGGGGGCACCGGGGAGCTGTTTTTT TRBJ2-2 few TRBV12-1 .
CASSPDSNTEAFF TGCGCCAGCAGCCCGGACTCGAACACTGAAGCTTTCTTT TRBJ1-1 few TRBV5-1 .
CASNRGFSEKLFF TGTGCCAGCAATAGGGGGTTTTCGGAAAAACTGTTTTTT TRBJ1-4 . TRBV6-5 .
CASSLGQTNYYGYTF TGTGCCAGCAGCTTGGGACAAACAAACTACTATGGCTACACCTTC TRBJ1-2 medium-sized TRBV5-4 .
CASSSPNSGTGGRETQYF TGTGCCAGCAGTTCACCAAACTCCGGGACAGGAGGACGGGAGACCCAGTACTTC TRBJ2-5 . TRBV27 TRBD1
CASSALGTGSYEQYF TGTGCCAGCTCGGCGTTAGGGACAGGAAGCTACGAGCAGTACTTC TRBJ2-7 . TRBV18 TRBD1
CASGTSGGSYNEQFF TGTGCTAGTGGCACTAGCGGGGGGTCCTACAATGAGCAGTTCTTC TRBJ2-1 once TRBV12-5 TRBD2
CASSPGREGQPQHF TGTGCCAGCTCACCGGGCAGGGAAGGTCAGCCCCAGCATTTT TRBJ1-5 . TRBV18 .
CASSVDRGVDTQYF TGCGCCAGCAGCGTGGATCGGGGGGTTGATACGCAGTATTTT TRBJ2-3 . TRBV5-1 TRBD2
CASSAGAGTGNQPQHF TGTGCCAGCAGCGCAGGGGCCGGGACAGGGAACCAGCCCCAGCATTTT TRBJ1-5 . TRBV9 TRBD1
CAWSSTSGGSYEQYF TGTGCCTGGAGTTCCACTAGCGGGGGTTCCTACGAGCAGTACTTC TRBJ2-7 few TRBV30 TRBD2
CATSPPPGLATYNEQFF TGTGCCACCAGCCCACCTCCGGGACTAGCGACTTACAATGAGCAGTTCTTC TRBJ2-1 . TRBV15 TRBD2
CASRFDRPNEQFF TGCGCCAGCAGATTTGACAGGCCCAATGAGCAGTTCTTC TRBJ2-1 . TRBV5-1 .
CASNLQSGDYGYTF TGTGCCAGCAACCTACAGTCGGGGGACTATGGCTACACCTTC TRBJ1-2 . TRBV2 .
CASSQAGGETQYF TGTGCCAGCAGCCAAGCAGGGGGAGAGACCCAGTACTTC TRBJ2-5 . TRBV14 TRBD1
CASSYSSGEAFF TGTGCCAGCAGTTACTCCTCAGGGGAAGCTTTCTTT TRBJ1-1 . TRBV6-6 .
CAWTKAGTGGLQYF TGTGCCTGGACCAAAGCCGGGACAGGGGGCTTGCAGTACTTC TRBJ2-7 . TRBV30 TRBD1
CASSLQGGSYEQYF TGCGCCAGCAGCCTACAGGGGGGGTCCTACGAGCAGTACTTC TRBJ2-7 once TRBV5-1 .
CSGLTGQGYTF TGCAGCGGCCTGACAGGACAGGGCTACACCTTC TRBJ1-2 . TRBV29-1 .
CASSVESRGAYNEQFF TGTGCCAGCAGCGTAGAATCGCGGGGGGCCTACAATGAGCAGTTCTTC TRBJ2-1 . TRBV9 TRBD2
CATGWRGNQPQHF TGTGCCACCGGATGGAGGGGCAATCAGCCCCAGCATTTT TRBJ1-5 few TRBV5-4 .
CASRPGTGGNQPQHF TGTGCCAGTAGGCCGGGGACAGGGGGCAATCAGCCCCAGCATTTT TRBJ1-5 few TRBV19 TRBD1
CASSPSGQPQHF TGTGCCAGCAGTCCCAGCGGCCAGCCCCAGCATTTT TRBJ1-5 . TRBV28 .
CASSQVPTGRLTGELFF TGTGCCAGCAGTCAGGTCCCGACAGGGAGGTTGACCGGGGAGCTGTTTTTT TRBJ2-2 . TRBV7-6 .
CASSDSSLANYGYTF TGTGCCAGCAGTGACTCGAGCCTAGCTAACTATGGCTACACCTTC TRBJ1-2 . TRBV6-4 .
CATRTGGTIYF TGTGCCACCCGGACAGGCGGCACCATATATTTT TRBJ1-3 once TRBV30 TRBD1
CASSYGTPNEKLFF TGTGCCAGCAGTTACGGGACACCAAATGAAAAACTGTTTTTT TRBJ1-4 . TRBV6-5 .
CASSNQTTGWEAFF TGTGCCAGCAGTAACCAAACGACAGGGTGGGAAGCTTTCTTT TRBJ1-1 . TRBV7-9 TRBD1
CASSKGQIIEAFF TGTGCCAGTAGCAAGGGACAGATAATTGAAGCTTTCTTT TRBJ1-1 . TRBV19 TRBD1
CASSLPGEGRGGYTF TGTGCCAGCAGCCTTCCGGGGGAGGGGCGGGGTGGCTACACCTTC TRBJ1-2 . TRBV11-2 .
CASSLVGGGDLNTGELFF TGTGCCAGCAGCTTGGTCGGAGGGGGCGATCTCAACACCGGGGAGCTGTTTTTT TRBJ2-2 . TRBV5-6 .
CASSPSQSLRVYF TGTGCCAGCAGTCCCAGCCAAAGTCTGAGGGTGTACTTC TRBJ2-7 . TRBV28 .
CASSPPGSSYEQYF TGTGCCAGCAGTCCCCCGGGGAGCTCCTACGAGCAGTACTTC TRBJ2-7 . TRBV28 .
CSVVLLAGITDTQYF TGCAGCGTTGTCTTACTAGCGGGAATCACAGATACGCAGTATTTT TRBJ2-3 . TRBV29-1 TRBD2
CASRGAGISYEQYF TGTGCCAGCAGAGGAGCAGGGATTTCCTACGAGCAGTACTTC TRBJ2-7 . TRBV27 .
CASTSPGSYPGHGELFF TGTGCCAGCACCTCTCCGGGGTCGTACCCCGGGCACGGGGAGCTGTTTTTT TRBJ2-2 . TRBV12-1 .
CASSGQSNYGYTF TGTGCCAGCAGTGGACAGAGTAACTATGGCTACACCTTC TRBJ1-2 . TRBV28 .
CASSPAGVANYGYTF TGTGCCAGCAGCCCAGCGGGGGTAGCTAACTATGGCTACACCTTC TRBJ1-2 . TRBV28 .
CASSLGGAGRYEQYF TGTGCCAGCAGTCTGGGGGGGGCAGGGAGGTACGAGCAGTACTTC TRBJ2-7 . TRBV28 .
CASSYDSSSYEQYF TGTGCCAGCAGCTACGACAGTAGCTCCTACGAGCAGTACTTC TRBJ2-7 . TRBV11-2 .
CASSLRTGRGNTIYF TGTGCCAGCAGCTTACGGACAGGGAGGGGGAACACCATATATTTT TRBJ1-3 . TRBV7-2 TRBD1
CAWSSPDRGNSPLHF TGTGCCTGGAGTTCCCCCGACAGGGGTAATTCACCCCTCCACTTT TRBJ1-6 . TRBV30 TRBD1